A selection of T cell receptor beta chains follows, all from one sample in a study of blood T cells in healthy people across ages. TCRdb passed the 5' RACE reads through MiXCR, listing each CDR3 protein once. The sample contains some 860,000 distinct CDR3 sequences, roughly three fifths of which appear only once. Material: blood. The receptors derive from a man aged 35 to 55 in good health. Both conserved end residues are part of each CDR3. D genes are given only for firm matches. Not every row has a clone size; where given, it reads once, few, many or a size class.

-	TRBV20-1	TRBJ2-7	-	CSARLGPYEQYF	TGCAGTGCTCGACTTGGGCCGTACGAGCAGTACTTC
TRBD1	TRBV3-1	TRBJ2-7	-	CASSQVTGGSYEQYF	TGTGCCAGCAGCCAAGTAACAGGGGGATCCTACGAGCAGTACTTC
-	TRBV5-8	TRBJ1-2	few	CASSLALGFGGYTF	TGTGCCAGCAGCTTGGCTTTGGGGTTTGGTGGCTACACCTTC
-	TRBV7-2	TRBJ2-3	-	CASSRLGPDTQYF	TGTGCCAGCAGCAGGCTGGGGCCAGATACGCAGTATTTT
TRBD2	TRBV4-1	TRBJ2-2	-	CASSLLWEGGELFF	TGCGCCAGCAGCCTCCTCTGGGAGGGCGGGGAGCTGTTTTTT
TRBD2	TRBV7-9	TRBJ2-1	-	CASSLGLAGAGQFF	TGTGCCAGCAGCTTAGGACTAGCGGGAGCCGGGCAGTTCTTC
-	TRBV20-1	TRBJ2-7	-	CSATSEYNEQYF	TGCAGTGCAACTTCAGAGTACAATGAGCAGTACTTC
-	TRBV4-1	TRBJ2-7	few	CASSRAGTDTEQYF	TGCGCCAGCAGCCGCGCCGGGACGGACACCGAGCAGTACTTC
TRBD1	TRBV4-1	TRBJ2-5	-	CASSQAPGQAKETQYF	TGCGCCAGCAGCCAAGCCCCGGGACAGGCAAAAGAGACCCAGTACTTC
TRBD2	TRBV20-1	TRBJ2-1	-	CSSESSGRASEQFF	TGCAGTTCAGAGTCTAGCGGGAGGGCCTCTGAGCAGTTCTTC
TRBD2	TRBV20-1	TRBJ2-3	-	CSAQRGQGPLTTDTQYF	TGCAGTGCTCAGCGGGGCCAGGGCCCTTTGACGACAGATACGCAGTATTTT
-	TRBV6-2/TRBV6-3	TRBJ1-1	-	CASIGGTEAFF	TGTGCCAGCATTGGGGGGACTGAAGCTTTCTTT
-	TRBV27	TRBJ1-2	few	CASSMTFSYGYTF	TGTGCCAGCAGCATGACATTCTCCTATGGCTACACCTTC
-	TRBV27	TRBJ1-2	few	CASSHNRAAGVKYGYTF	TGTGCCAGCAGTCATAACAGGGCGGCAGGGGTTAAATATGGCTACACCTTC
-	TRBV20-1	TRBJ2-7	few	CSARDSGRALSYEQYF	TGCAGTGCTAGAGATTCCGGGCGGGCGCTATCCTACGAGCAGTACTTC
TRBD2	TRBV3-1	TRBJ2-3	few	CASSYYISSGAKDTDTQYF	TGTGCCAGCAGCTATTATATCTCTAGCGGGGCCAAAGACACAGATACGCAGTATTTT
-	TRBV29-1	TRBJ2-5	-	CSVMMGRTFQETQYF	TGCAGCGTCATGATGGGCAGAACTTTCCAAGAGACCCAGTACTTC
-	TRBV29-1	TRBJ2-1	-	CSVEGSGAGGDDRSYNEQFF	TGCAGCGTTGAAGGTAGCGGGGCAGGGGGCGATGACCGCTCCTACAATGAGCAGTTCTTC
-	TRBV21-1	TRBJ2-5	-	CASSKRGTSGSHEQYF	TGTGCCAGCAGCAAAAGGGGGACTAGCGGGAGCCATGAGCAGTACTTC
TRBD1	TRBV5-1	TRBJ2-5	-	CASSRQGVLSVETQYF	TGCGCCAGCAGCCGACAGGGAGTCTTGAGTGTGGAGACCCAGTACTTC
TRBD1	TRBV29-1	TRBJ2-6	few	CSVVPGQGVSGANVLTF	TGCAGCGTGGTGCCGGGACAGGGCGTCTCTGGGGCCAACGTCCTGACTTTC
-	TRBV20-1	TRBJ1-2	-	CSAQLGAAVGYGYTF	TGCAGTGCCCAACTCGGGGCCGCTGTAGGCTATGGCTACACCTTC
-	TRBV9	TRBJ1-1	-	CASSNRDPTEAFF	TGTGCCAGCAGCAATCGGGACCCCACTGAAGCTTTCTTT
-	TRBV20-1	TRBJ1-2	-	CSARDQFGYTF	TGCAGTGCTAGAGATCAATTTGGCTACACCTTC
TRBD2	TRBV6-5	TRBJ2-2	-	CASGSRGDNTGELFF	TGTGCCAGCGGATCTCGGGGGGATAACACCGGGGAGCTGTTTTTT
-	TRBV7-9	TRBJ2-3	-	CASSSVARLVDTQYF	TGTGCCAGCAGCTCAGTGGCCCGTTTAGTGGATACGCAGTATTTT
TRBD2	TRBV3-1	TRBJ2-3	few	CASSRLALGSTDTQYF	TGTGCCAGCAGCCGACTAGCGTTGGGGAGCACAGATACGCAGTATTTT
TRBD1	TRBV10-3	TRBJ2-7	-	CAIRRTGGDEQYF	TGTGCCATCAGGCGGACAGGGGGCGACGAGCAGTACTTC
-	TRBV16	TRBJ1-5	-	CASSLNSGLGNQPQHF	TGTGCCAGCAGTCTCAATTCAGGACTGGGGAATCAGCCCCAGCATTTT
-	TRBV9	TRBJ2-7	-	CASSATGASCEQYF	TGTGCCAGCAGCGCGACAGGCGCCTCCTGCGAGCAGTACTTC
TRBD2	TRBV7-7	TRBJ2-3	-	CASSLEAGSQKDTQYF	TGTGCTAGCAGCTTAGAAGCGGGGAGCCAAAAGGATACGCAGTATTTT
-	TRBV12-3/TRBV12-4	TRBJ1-6	-	CASSFRSVQPSPLHF	TGTGCCAGCAGTTTTAGGAGTGTTCAGCCTTCACCCCTCCACTTT
TRBD2	TRBV28	TRBJ2-1	-	CASSVPVRAGVNEQFF	TGTGCCAGCAGTGTCCCCGTAAGAGCGGGAGTCAATGAGCAGTTCTTC
-	TRBV27	TRBJ1-1	-	CASSLPTGVGTEAFF	TGTGCTAGCAGTCTCCCGACAGGCGTTGGAACTGAAGCTTTCTTT
TRBD2	TRBV29-1	TRBJ2-1	few	CSATGLAGGLEFF	TGCAGCGCCACGGGACTAGCGGGAGGGCTGGAGTTCTTC